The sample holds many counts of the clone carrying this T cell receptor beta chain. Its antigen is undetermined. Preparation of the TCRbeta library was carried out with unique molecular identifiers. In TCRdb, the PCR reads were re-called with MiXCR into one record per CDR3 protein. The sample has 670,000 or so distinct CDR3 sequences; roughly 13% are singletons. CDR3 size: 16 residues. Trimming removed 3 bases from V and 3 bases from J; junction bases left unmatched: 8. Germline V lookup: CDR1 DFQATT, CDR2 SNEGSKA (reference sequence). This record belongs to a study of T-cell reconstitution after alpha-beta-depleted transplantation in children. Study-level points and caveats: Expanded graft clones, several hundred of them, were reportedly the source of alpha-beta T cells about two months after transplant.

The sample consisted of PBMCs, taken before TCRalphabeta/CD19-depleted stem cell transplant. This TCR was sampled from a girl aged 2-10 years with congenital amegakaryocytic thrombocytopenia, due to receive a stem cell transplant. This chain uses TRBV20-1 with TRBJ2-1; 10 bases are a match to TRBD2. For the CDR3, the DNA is TGCAGTGCTAGTGGACTAGCGGACATACGCTACAATGAGCAGTTCTTC. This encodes CSASGLADIRYNEQFF.